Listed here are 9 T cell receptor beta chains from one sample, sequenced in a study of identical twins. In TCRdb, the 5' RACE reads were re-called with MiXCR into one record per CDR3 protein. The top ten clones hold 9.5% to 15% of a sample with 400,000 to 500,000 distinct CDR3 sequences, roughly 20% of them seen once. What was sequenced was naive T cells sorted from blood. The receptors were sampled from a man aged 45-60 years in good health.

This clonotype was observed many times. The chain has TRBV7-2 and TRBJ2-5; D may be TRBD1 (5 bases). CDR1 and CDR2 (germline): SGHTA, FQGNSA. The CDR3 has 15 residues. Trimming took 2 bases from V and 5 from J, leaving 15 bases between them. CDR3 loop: CASSLSQGLTETQYF. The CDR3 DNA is TGTGCCAGCAGCTTAAGCCAGGGCCTTACGGAGACCCAGTACTTC.

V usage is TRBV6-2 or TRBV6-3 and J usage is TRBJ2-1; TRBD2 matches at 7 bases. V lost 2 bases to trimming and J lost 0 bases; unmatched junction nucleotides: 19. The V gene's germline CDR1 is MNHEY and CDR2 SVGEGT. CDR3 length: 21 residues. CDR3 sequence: CASSYDIGGSPESASYNEQFF. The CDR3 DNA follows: TGTGCCAGCAGTTACGACATTGGCGGGAGCCCCGAATCAGCCTCCTACAATGAGCAGTTCTTC.

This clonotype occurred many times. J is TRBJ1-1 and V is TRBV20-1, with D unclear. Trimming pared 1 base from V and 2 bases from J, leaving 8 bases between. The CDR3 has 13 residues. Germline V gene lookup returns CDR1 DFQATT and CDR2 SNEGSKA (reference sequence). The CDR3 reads CSARGGYNTEAFF. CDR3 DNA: TGCAGTGCTAGAGGGGGTTATAACACTGAAGCTTTCTTT.

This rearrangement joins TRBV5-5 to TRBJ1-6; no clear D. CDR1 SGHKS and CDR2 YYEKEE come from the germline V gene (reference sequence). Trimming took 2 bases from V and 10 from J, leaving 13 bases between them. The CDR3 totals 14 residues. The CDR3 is CASSFRALDSPLHF. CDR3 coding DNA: TGTGCCAGCAGCTTCCGGGCCCTAGACTCACCCCTCCACTTT.

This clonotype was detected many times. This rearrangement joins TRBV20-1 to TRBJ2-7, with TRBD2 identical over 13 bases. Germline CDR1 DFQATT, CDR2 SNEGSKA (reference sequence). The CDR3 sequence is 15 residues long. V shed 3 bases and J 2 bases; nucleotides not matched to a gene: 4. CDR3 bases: TGCAGTGCTAGCTTACTAGCGGGAGGGGCCTACGAGCAGTACTTC. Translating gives CSASLLAGGAYEQYF.

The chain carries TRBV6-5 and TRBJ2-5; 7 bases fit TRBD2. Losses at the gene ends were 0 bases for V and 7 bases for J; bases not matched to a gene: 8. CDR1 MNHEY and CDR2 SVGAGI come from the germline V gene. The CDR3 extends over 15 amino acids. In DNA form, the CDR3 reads TGTGCCAGCAGTTACTCCGGCGGCGGGAGTGGGACCCAGTACTTC. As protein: CASSYSGGGSGTQYF.

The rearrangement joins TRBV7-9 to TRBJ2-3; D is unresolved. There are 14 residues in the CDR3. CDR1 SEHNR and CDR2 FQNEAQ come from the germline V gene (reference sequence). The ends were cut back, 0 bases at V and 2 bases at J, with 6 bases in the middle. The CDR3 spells CASSLAHITDTQYF. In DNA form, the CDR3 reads TGTGCCAGCAGCTTAGCCCACATCACAGATACGCAGTATTTT.

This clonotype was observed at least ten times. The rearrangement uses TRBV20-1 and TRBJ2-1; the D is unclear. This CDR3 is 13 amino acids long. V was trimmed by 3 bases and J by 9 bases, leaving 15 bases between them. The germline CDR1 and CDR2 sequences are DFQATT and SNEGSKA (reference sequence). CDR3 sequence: CSASLLEYGEQFF. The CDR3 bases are TGCAGTGCTAGTCTTCTAGAGTACGGTGAGCAGTTCTTC.

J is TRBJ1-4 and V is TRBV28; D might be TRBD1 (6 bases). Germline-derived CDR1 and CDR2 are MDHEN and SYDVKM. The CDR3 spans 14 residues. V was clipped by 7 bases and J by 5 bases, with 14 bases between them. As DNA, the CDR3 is TGTGCCAGCAAGGAGGGGACACCCAATGAAAAACTGTTTTTT. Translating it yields CASKEGTPNEKLFF.